This T cell receptor beta chain was sequenced during a study of blood T cells in healthy people across ages. Overall study results and limits: Expanded clonotype shifts may have been confounded, as the donors had an unknown CMV status. Significant beta diversity loss was already apparent by age approximately 42, declining roughly linearly.

The CDR3 covers 14 residues. Germline loops: CDR1 LGHDT, CDR2 YNNKEL (reference sequence). The sample holds one count of this clonotype. Its antigen is undetermined. For every donor, a draw yielded 7.5 to 10 milliliters of peripheral blood. The use of a sample-barcoded 5' primer and a J-beta primer mix characterized a second PCR of roughly 6 to 12 cycles. Using its own MiXCR run on the 5' RACE reads, TCRdb lists one record per CDR3 protein. The table shows some 1.4 million distinct CDR3 sequences, with around two fifths occurring only once. V usage is TRBV3-1 and J usage is TRBJ2-1; TRBD1 aligns across 7 bases. TRBJ2-7 explains the end of the DNA better; the J call may be wrong. The sequenced sample was blood. The origin of this receptor is a woman aged 18 to 35 in good health. The CDR3 sequence is CASSLTGVVGEQYF. The CDR3 DNA follows: TGTGCCAGCAGCCTCACAGGGGTTGTAGGAGAGCAGTACTTC.